The 14 T cell receptor beta chains below were found in one sample sequenced in a study of blood T cell repertoires in COVID-19. Libraries were prepared by immunoSEQ multiplex PCR; TCRdb keeps only in-frame clonotypes and omits some of them. The profile shows more than 250,000 clones, 86% of them singletons. The sequenced sample was peripheral blood. All receptors come from a man aged 18 to 35 with active or convalescent COVID-19.

This rearrangement joins TRBV10-3 to TRBJ2-3; 7 bases are shared with TRBD1. The V segment lost 2 bases and the J segment 0 bases; nucleotides outside the gene matches: 5. Germline V gene sequence: CDR1 ENHRY, CDR2 SYGVKD. This CDR3 region has 16 residues. In nucleotides, the CDR3 is TGTGCCATCAGTGAGAGGGGGACAGCTAGCACAGATACGCAGTATTTT. This encodes CAISERGTASTDTQYF.

This chain links TRBV28 with TRBJ2-7; D possibly corresponds to TRBD2 (5 bases). Trimming left V 4 bases short and J 0 bases short, with 10 bases between. Germline V gene sequence: CDR1 MDHEN, CDR2 SYDVKM. CDR3 length: 14 residues. The CDR3 sequence: CASSSGSSSYEQYF. CDR3 coding DNA: TGTGCCAGCAGTTCGGGGTCCAGCTCCTACGAGCAGTACTTC.

The V gene is TRBV12-5, the J gene TRBJ2-7; a weak D match, TRBD1 (7 bases). The germline V gene has CDR1 LGHNT and CDR2 FRNRAP. Trimming shortened V by 3 bases and J by 4 bases, and 19 bases separated the two germline ends. The CDR3 is made up of 16 amino acids. The CDR3 loop reads CASGFPKRQGLYEQYF. The CDR3, as DNA: TGTGCTAGTGGTTTCCCCAAACGACAGGGACTTTACGAGCAGTACTTC.

The V gene is TRBV18, the J gene TRBJ1-1; 9 bases line up with TRBD1. Germline CDR1 and CDR2: KGHSH and LQKENI. The CDR3 is 14 amino acids. The junction had 11 bases not matched to a gene; V was cut back by 9 bases and J by 6 bases. The CDR3 coding sequence is TGTGCCAGTAATCCCGGGACAGGGAGTTCTGAAGCTTTCTTT. This sequence encodes CASNPGTGSSEAFF.

V and J are TRBV3-1 (or the pseudogene TRBV3-2) and TRBJ1-5; 7 positions agree with TRBD1. J lost 3 bases, V lost 5 bases, and 7 bases had no gene match. The CDR3 runs to 15 residues. Germline CDR1 reads LGHDT; CDR2 reads YNNKEL (reference sequence). For the CDR3, the DNA is TGTGCCAGCAGCTTGACACAGGGGATCAATCAGCCCCAGCATTTT. This codes for CASSLTQGINQPQHF.

This chain links TRBV2 with TRBJ2-5, with D tentatively TRBD1 (5 bases). The CDR3 loop spans 13 amino acids. V was trimmed by 4 bases and J by 5 bases, leaving 11 bases between them. Germline lookup yields CDR1 SNHLY and CDR2 FYNNEI. CDR3 DNA sequence: TGTGCCAGCAGTGTTCAGGGTATGGAGACCCAGTACTTC. This sequence encodes CASSVQGMETQYF.

The chain carries TRBV7-3 and TRBJ1-6, with 7 bases identical to TRBD1. Germline trimming cut 5 bases from V and 7 bases from J; bases unmatched to any gene: 2. This CDR3 has 13 amino acids. From germline, CDR1 is SGHTA and CDR2 FQGTGA. The CDR3 reads CASSEGANSPLHF. DNA for the CDR3: TGTGCCAGCAGCGAGGGGGCAAATTCACCCCTCCACTTT.

The chain combines TRBV6-5 with TRBJ2-5; possibly TRBD1 for D (6 bases). Looked up from germline, CDR1 is MNHEY and CDR2 is SVGAGI. The CDR3 contains 15 residues. Trimming stripped 5 bases from V and 10 bases from J, with 23 bases between. CDR3 in amino acids: CASSTRTGLDGDQYF. CDR3 bases: TGTGCCAGCAGTACTCGAACAGGGCTCGATGGAGACCAGTACTTC.

The chain couples TRBV5-1 to TRBJ1-1; D may be TRBD1 (5 bases). V was trimmed by 5 bases and J by 0 bases, leaving 14 bases between them. The CDR3 extends over 15 amino acids. Germline CDR1 SGHRS, CDR2 YFSETQ. The CDR3 sequence: CASSVDGGMNTEAFF. CDR3 bases: TGCGCCAGCAGTGTGGACGGGGGAATGAACACTGAAGCTTTCTTT.

The V and J genes are TRBV6-5 and TRBJ1-4, with TRBD1 as a possible D gene (5 bases). V was trimmed by 0 bases and J by 3 bases, leaving 11 bases between them. Germline V gives CDR1 MNHEY, CDR2 SVGAGI. There are 16 residues in the CDR3. The CDR3: CASSYSGGMANEKLFF. The CDR3 nucleotides are TGTGCCAGCAGTTACTCGGGGGGGATGGCTAATGAAAAACTGTTTTTT.

The chain joins TRBV24-1 to TRBJ1-2, with D possibly TRBD1 on 6 matching bases. CDR3 length: 13 amino acids. The germline gives CDR1 KGHDR, CDR2 SFDVKD. The V end was cut by 3 bases, the J end by 6 bases, with 10 bases between. CDR3 sequence (DNA): TGTGCCACCAGTGATCAACAGGGACATGGCTACACCTTC. Protein: CATSDQQGHGYTF.

The genes are TRBV5-1 and TRBJ1-4, with D perhaps matching TRBD1 (6 bases). Germline assignment: CDR1 SGHRS and CDR2 YFSETQ. The CDR3 has 14 residues. Between the trimmed V and J ends, which lost 4 bases and 5 bases, there was a span of 12 bases. The CDR3 bases are TGCGCCAGCAGCCCCCAGGGACACAATGAAAAACTGTTTTTT. Translating gives CASSPQGHNEKLFF.

The V and J genes are TRBV6-5 and TRBJ2-7; D unresolved. Between the trimmed V and J ends, which lost 0 bases and 6 bases, there was a span of 12 bases. CDR3 size: 14 residues. Germline CDR1 MNHEY, CDR2 SVGAGI. CDR3 nucleotides: TGTGCCAGCAGTTACTCAGCACAGATTCTCGAGCAGTACTTC. Translated: CASSYSAQILEQYF.

The J gene is TRBJ1-5, the V gene TRBV3-1 (or the pseudogene TRBV3-2); a possible D gene is TRBD1 (5 bases). Looked up from germline, CDR1 is LGHDT and CDR2 is YNNKEL (reference sequence). The CDR3 spans 17 residues. Trimming left V 2 bases short and J 1 base short, with 15 bases between. CDR3: CASSQTIPGFSNQPQHF. The CDR3 DNA follows: TGTGCCAGCAGCCAAACAATTCCAGGGTTCAGCAATCAGCCCCAGCATTTT.